This T cell receptor beta chain is drawn from a study of cytotoxic CD8 clonotypes in ibrutinib-treated CLL. Points from the study as a whole: Rising at ibrutinib response, clonality subsequently fell back toward baseline at progression. With treatment, public clonotypes, which were uncommon, either contracted or remained stable.

Some clones are missing from TCRdb's copy, which holds only in-frame ones; the method was immunoSEQ multiplex PCR. The data hold 150,000 to 250,000 clones, with about 72% observed a single time. Per the germline V gene, CDR1 is GTSNPN and CDR2 is SVGIG (reference sequence). The CDR3 sequence is 12 residues long. Trimming stripped 0 bases from V and 5 bases from J, with 7 bases between. This clone was observed a few times. The antigen is not known. This receptor was obtained from a human donor with chronic lymphocytic leukemia. The specimen comprised PBMCs, sampled after 24 months of ibrutinib treatment. The chain employs TRBV30 and TRBJ1-2; D is ambiguous. CDR3 region: CAWSVDAYGYTF. DNA of the CDR3: TGTGCCTGGAGTGTAGACGCTTATGGCTACACCTTC. Together with reference TRBV30 and TRBJ1-2, the CDR3 gives the full variable domain: SQTIHQWPATLVQPVGSPLSLECTVEGTSNPNLYWYRQAAGRGLQLLFYSVGIGQISSEVPQNLSASRPQDRQFILSSKKLLLSDSGFYLCAWSVDAYGYTFGSGTRLTVV.